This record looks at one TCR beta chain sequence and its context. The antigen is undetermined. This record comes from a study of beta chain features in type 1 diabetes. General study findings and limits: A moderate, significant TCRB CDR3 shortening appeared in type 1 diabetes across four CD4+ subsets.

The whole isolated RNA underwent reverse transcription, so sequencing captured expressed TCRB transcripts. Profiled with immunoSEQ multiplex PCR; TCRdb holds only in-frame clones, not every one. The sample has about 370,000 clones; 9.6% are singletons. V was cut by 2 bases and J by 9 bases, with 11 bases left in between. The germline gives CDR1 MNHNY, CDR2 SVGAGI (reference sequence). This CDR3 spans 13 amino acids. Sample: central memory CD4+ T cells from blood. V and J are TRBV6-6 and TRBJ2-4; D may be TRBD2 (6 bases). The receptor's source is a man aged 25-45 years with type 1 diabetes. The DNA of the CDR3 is TGTGCCAGCAGTTACGGAGGGGCAGGCATTCAGTACTTC. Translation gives CASSYGGAGIQYF.